The clone carrying this T cell receptor beta chain was seen more than once but under ten times. The repertoire was sequenced with immunoSEQ multiplex PCR; TCRdb's copy has only in-frame clones and lacks some. The table has over 850,000 clones, 78% seen once. This sample is part of a study of shared clonotypes between healthy human individuals. The CDR3 has 15 amino acids. The V end lost 3 bases, the J end lost 4 bases, and 13 bases lay between the germline ends. Germline assignment: CDR1 ENHRY and CDR2 SYGVKD. The TCR sequence derives from a man aged 18 to 29 in good health. Some clones in this sample may be carry-over from other donors' samples. The specimen sequenced was memory CD4+ T cells from PBMCs. The subset here: CD45RA-negative fraction. The V gene is TRBV10-3, the J gene TRBJ2-1; perhaps TRBD1 as D (6 bases). CDR3 protein: CAISDVIGQYNEQFF. The CDR3 DNA is TGTGCCATCAGTGATGTAATAGGACAGTACAATGAGCAGTTCTTC.